This T cell receptor beta chain was observed in a study of breast tumors, draining lymph nodes, adjacent tissues. TCRdb independently ran MiXCR on the multiplex PCR reads; one entry per CDR3 protein. The sample contains around 150,000 distinct CDR3 sequences, 20% to 25% of which appear only once. Axillary draining lymph nodes of breast cancer patients supplied the node samples. As for this clonotype: A clone one base away is much larger, so this may be a read error. The conserved closing phenylalanine or tryptophan is absent in this CDR3, likely reflecting a read error.

Trimming shortened V by 2 bases and J by 3 bases, and 5 bases separated the two germline ends. The CDR3 runs 13 residues. Material for sequencing was axillary lymph node tissue. The rearrangement links TRBV12-3 or TRBV12-4 to TRBJ1-5; no definite D call. The TCR originated in a female donor with breast cancer. Some clones in this sample may be carry-over from other donors' samples. As DNA, the CDR3 is TGTGCCAGCAGTTTATACCACAATCAGCCCCAGCATCTT. Its protein is CASSLYHNQPQHL.